The clone carrying this TCR beta chain was recorded a few times. Isolated RNA was reverse transcribed in full, so expressed TCRB transcripts were sequenced. Sequenced by immunoSEQ multiplex PCR; TCRdb stores in-frame clones only, minus some. The profile shows 250,000 or so clones, around 26% of them singletons. This sample stems from a study of beta chain features in type 1 diabetes. Study context: Cell yields, gender and age were comparable in patients and healthy donors.

Trimming pared 10 bases from V and 3 bases from J, leaving 10 bases between. The CDR3 consists of 12 residues. Germline V CDR1 and CDR2: MNHNY, SVGAGI (reference sequence). A sort by CD45RO/CCR7/CD25/CD127/CD95/CD27 yielded CD4+ naive, central memory, regulatory and stem cell-like memory cells. Sorting gave populations that all exceeded 95% purity. This sequence joins TRBV6-6 and TRBJ1-5; no firm D call. The TCR was taken from a man aged 25-45 years in good health. Specimen: central memory CD4+ T cells from blood. CDR3 region: CATSSYNQPQHF. DNA of the CDR3: TGTGCCACCTCAAGCTACAATCAGCCCCAGCATTTT.